Presented here are 8 T cell receptor beta chains from one specimen sequenced in a study of cytomegalovirus exposure and HLA in healthy donors. The PCR used 60 Vbeta and 13 Jbeta primers. Measured with immunoSEQ multiplex PCR; TCRdb has only the in-frame clones, and not every one. The data show over 100,000 clones, about 70% seen once. The sample consisted of PBMCs. These receptors were collected from a woman aged 40 to 50 in good health and CMV-seropositive.

A word on this clone: Relative to the germline gene, one junction end is altered; a read error may explain this. The chain couples TRBV5-5 to TRBJ2-5, with TRBD2 as a possible D gene (5 bases). Germline assignment: CDR1 SGHKS and CDR2 YYEKEE (reference sequence). The CDR3 spans 16 residues. The CDR3 DNA reads as TGTGCCAGCAGCCCGGTCGGGGAAGGGTCAAGAGAGAACCAGTACTTC. Residues: CASSPVGEGSRENQYF. Full variable domain (remainder filled in from reference TRBV5-5 and TRBJ2-5): DAGVTQSPTHLIKTRGQQVTLRCSPISGHKSVSWYQQVLGQGPQFIFQYYEKEERGRGNFPDRFSARQFPNYSSELNVNALLLGDSALYLCASSPVGEGSRENQYFGPGTRLLVL.

The chain carries TRBV7-2 and TRBJ2-7, with 8 bases aligning to TRBD1. CDR1 and CDR2 (germline): SGHTA, FQGNSA. The CDR3 spans 17 residues. The V gene end was trimmed by 5 bases and the J gene end by 3 bases; junction bases not matched to a gene: 15. The chain's CDR3 is CASSPGTGRTLGYEQYF. DNA of the CDR3: TGTGCCAGCAGCCCCGGGACAGGCCGTACCTTAGGCTACGAGCAGTACTTC.

The rearrangement joins TRBV27 to TRBJ1-1, with 7 bases that match TRBD1. The V segment lost 5 bases and the J segment 0 bases; nucleotides outside the gene matches: 12. The CDR3 is 17 residues long. Looked up from germline, CDR1 is MNHEY and CDR2 is SMNVEV (reference sequence). The CDR3 here is CASSHRDSGQLNTEAFF. In DNA form, the CDR3 reads TGTGCCAGCAGTCATCGGGACAGCGGGCAGTTGAACACTGAAGCTTTCTTT.

The chain uses TRBV7-2 and TRBJ2-3; 10 nucleotides line up with TRBD2. The V gene's germline CDR1 is SGHTA and CDR2 FQGNSA. The trim removed 1 base at V and 8 bases at J, leaving 9 bases unmatched. The CDR3 totals 16 residues. The DNA for the CDR3 is TGTGCCAGCAGCTTAGAGATGGCTAGCGGGAGCCTTACGCAGTATTTT. Translated: CASSLEMASGSLTQYF.

The table lists this clone with a few counts. V usage is TRBV19 and J usage is TRBJ1-2; possible D gene TRBD1, 5 bases. Trimming shortened V by 7 bases and J by 4 bases, and 10 bases separated the two germline ends. The CDR3 consists of 12 residues. The germline V gene has CDR1 LNHDA and CDR2 SQIVND (reference sequence). The CDR3 coding sequence is TGTGCCAGTACAAGGGGTTCCTATGGCTACACCTTC. Translating it yields CASTRGSYGYTF.

The V call is TRBV7-3, the J call TRBJ2-1; a weak D match, TRBD1 (6 bases). Trimming pared 6 bases from V and 3 bases from J, leaving 15 bases between. The CDR3 loop spans 15 amino acids. The V gene's germline CDR1 is SGHTA and CDR2 FQGTGA. CDR3 amino acids: CASSSSQGGYNEQFF. CDR3 in DNA: TGTGCCAGCAGTTCTTCACAGGGTGGCTACAATGAGCAGTTCTTC.

The chain carries TRBV18 and TRBJ1-5; D may be TRBD1 (6 bases). Germline V gene lookup returns CDR1 KGHSH and CDR2 LQKENI. V shed 8 bases and J shed 7 bases, with 12 bases lying between them. This CDR3 has 12 amino acids. The CDR3 here is CASTRGGQPQHF. Written as DNA, the CDR3 is TGTGCCAGCACACGTGGGGGCCAGCCCCAGCATTTT.

This rearrangement joins TRBV7-2 to TRBJ1-4; D remains unclear. Looked up from germline, CDR1 is SGHTA and CDR2 is FQGNSA. Trimming left V 3 bases short and J 4 bases short, with 9 bases between. The CDR3 loop spans 14 amino acids. In DNA, the CDR3 is TGTGCCAGCAGCTTCGGAGGCCGTAATGAAAAACTGTTTTTT. Protein: CASSFGGRNEKLFF.